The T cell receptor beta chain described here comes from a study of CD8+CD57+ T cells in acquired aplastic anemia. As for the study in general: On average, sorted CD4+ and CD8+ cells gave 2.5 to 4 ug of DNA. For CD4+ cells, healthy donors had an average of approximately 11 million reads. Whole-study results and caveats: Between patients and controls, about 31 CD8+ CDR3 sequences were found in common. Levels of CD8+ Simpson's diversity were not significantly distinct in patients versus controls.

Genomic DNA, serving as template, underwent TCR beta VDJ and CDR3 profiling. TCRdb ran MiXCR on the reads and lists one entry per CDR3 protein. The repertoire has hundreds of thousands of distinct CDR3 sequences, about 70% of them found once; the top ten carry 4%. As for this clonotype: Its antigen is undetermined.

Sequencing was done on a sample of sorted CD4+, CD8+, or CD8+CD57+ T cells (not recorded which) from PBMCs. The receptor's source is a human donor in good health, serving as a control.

The CDR3 region is CSAVASKRGSNEQFF. CDR3 in DNA: TGCAGTGCTGTCGCCAGCAAACGGGGGAGTAATGAGCAGTTCTTC. The chain recombines TRBV20-1 with TRBJ2-1; the D gene is possibly TRBD2 (6 bases). CDR1 and CDR2 from the germline V gene are DFQATT and SNEGSKA (reference sequence). V was shortened by 5 bases and J by 7 bases, with 21 bases between the two germline ends. The CDR3 covers 15 residues.